This paragraph reports one TCR beta chain. The entry originates in a study of blood T cell repertoires in COVID-19. This table comes from immunoSEQ multiplex PCR, and its TCRdb copy is limited to in-frame clones, with some not included. The data contain 300,000 to 350,000 clones, around 80% of them seen just once; the ten biggest clones take up just under 3%. The CDR3 totals 13 residues. Trimming pared 7 bases from V and 1 base from J, leaving 11 bases between. The V gene's germline CDR1 is SGHRS and CDR2 YFSETQ. The receptor comes from a man aged 25-40 years with active or convalescent COVID-19. The chain uses TRBV5-1 and TRBJ1-1, with a possible D match to TRBD1 (5 bases). The sequenced material came from peripheral blood. The CDR3 loop is CASGKGQNTEAFF. The CDR3 DNA sequence: TGCGCCAGCGGGAAAGGACAGAACACTGAAGCTTTCTTT.